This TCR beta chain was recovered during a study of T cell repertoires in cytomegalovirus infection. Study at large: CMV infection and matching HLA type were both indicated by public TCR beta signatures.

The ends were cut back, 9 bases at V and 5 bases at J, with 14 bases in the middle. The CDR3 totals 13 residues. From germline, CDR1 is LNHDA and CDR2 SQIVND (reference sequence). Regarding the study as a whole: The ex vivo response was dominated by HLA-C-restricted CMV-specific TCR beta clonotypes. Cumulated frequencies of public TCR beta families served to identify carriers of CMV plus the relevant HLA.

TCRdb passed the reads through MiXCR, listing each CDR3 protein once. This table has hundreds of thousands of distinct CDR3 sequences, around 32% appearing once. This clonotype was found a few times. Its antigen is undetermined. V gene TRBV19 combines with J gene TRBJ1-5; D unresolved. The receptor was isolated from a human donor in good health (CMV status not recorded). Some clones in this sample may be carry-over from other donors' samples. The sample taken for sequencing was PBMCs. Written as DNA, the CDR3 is TGTGCCAGCAATCCGGCCCCGGATCAGCCCCAGCATTTT. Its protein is CASNPAPDQPQHF.